The sequence of this TCR beta chain was determined in a study of T-cell reconstitution after alpha-beta-depleted transplantation in children. TCRbeta library preparation incorporated unique molecular identifiers. TCRdb itself ran the PCR reads through MiXCR, one entry per CDR3 protein. The sample includes 550,000 to 600,000 distinct CDR3 sequences, 20% to 25% of them seen just once. This clonotype was seen a few times. As yet, its antigen is unknown. V was shortened by 7 bases and J by 10 bases, with 22 bases between the two germline ends. Germline V lookup: CDR1 MNHNS, CDR2 SASEGT. There are 14 residues in the CDR3. Study observations and caveats: For some patients, TCRbeta diversity was high at day 60 because of recipient T cells and thymic progenitors that survived. A year post-transplant, T-cell counts and diversity derived mostly from newly produced T cells. Reportedly, alpha-beta T cells present about two months post-transplant originated from several hundred expanded clones of graft origin.

This sequence joins TRBV6-1 and TRBJ1-1; D not certain. The sequence derives from a boy in the first two years of life who had a stem cell transplant for acute myeloid leukemia, so the T cells may come from the graft donor. The specimen comprised PBMCs, mostly from graft donor cells, sampled 360 days after TCRalphabeta/CD19-depleted stem cell transplant. This CDR3 reads CASKAGPPSQGAFF. The DNA of the CDR3 is TGTGCCAGCAAGGCCGGACCCCCATCCCAAGGAGCTTTCTTT.